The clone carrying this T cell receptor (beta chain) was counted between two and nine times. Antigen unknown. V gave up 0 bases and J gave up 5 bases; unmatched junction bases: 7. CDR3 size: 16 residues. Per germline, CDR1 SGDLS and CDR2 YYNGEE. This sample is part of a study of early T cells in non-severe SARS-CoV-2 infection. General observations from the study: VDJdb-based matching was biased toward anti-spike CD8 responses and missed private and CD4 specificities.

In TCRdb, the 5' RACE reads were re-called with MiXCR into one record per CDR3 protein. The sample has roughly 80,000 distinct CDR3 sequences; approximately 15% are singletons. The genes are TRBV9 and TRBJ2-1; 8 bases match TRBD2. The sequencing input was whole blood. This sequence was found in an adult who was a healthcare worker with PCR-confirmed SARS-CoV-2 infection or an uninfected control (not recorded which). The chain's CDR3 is CASSVEGWRGDNEQFF. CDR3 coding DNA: TGTGCCAGCAGCGTAGAGGGCTGGCGGGGGGACAATGAGCAGTTCTTC.